These 9 T cell receptor beta chains came from one sample sequenced in a study of tumor-infiltrating lymphocytes in primary liver carcinoma. Scientists recovered RNA and DNA together from about 21-30 mg of unsorted bulk tissue. Constant-region priming of 500 to 550 ng total RNA yielded TCR beta cDNA. Investigators got TCR beta libraries out of three nested multiplex PCR rounds, done with slightly modified ARM-PCR. In the first two PCR rounds, TRBV1-TRBV30 forward primers were paired with a C-beta reverse primer, and each round lasted roughly 10 cycles. TCRdb re-called the multiplex PCR reads with MiXCR, one entry per CDR3 protein. The table lists 75,000 to 80,000 distinct CDR3 sequences, roughly 69% of them singletons. Sequenced input: tumor-adjacent normal liver tissue. The origin of the receptors is a man aged 35-49 years with primary liver carcinoma and hepatitis B virus infection.

On this clonotype: The junction differs from germline at one of its ends, possibly a read error. V is TRBV4-1 and J is TRBJ2-2, with D possibly matching TRBD2 (5 bases). Germline-derived CDR1 and CDR2 are MGHRA and YSYEKL. The CDR3 sequence is 13 residues long. The CDR3 sequence is CASSHAVVGEMFF. In DNA form, the CDR3 reads TGCGCCAGCAGCCACGCCGTAGTCGGGGAGATGTTTTTT.

Of note for this clonotype: The junction departs from germline at one end; a sequencing error may be responsible. The chain couples TRBV28 to TRBJ1-4; weak D call: TRBD1 (5 bases). The CDR3 has 13 residues. Germline CDR1 is MDHEN and CDR2 is SYDVKM. The CDR3 is CASSLPGRPKLFF. As DNA, the CDR3 is TGTGCTAGCAGTCTTCCGGGACGGCCAAAACTGTTTTTT.

This clonotype was recorded at least ten times. This chain uses TRBV6-1 with TRBJ2-3, with TRBD1 matching over 10 bases. V lost 2 bases to trimming and J lost 4 bases; unmatched junction nucleotides: 6. Germline CDR1 is MNHNS and CDR2 is SASEGT. This CDR3 comprises 16 residues. The CDR3 loop reads CASSERWGTGADTQYF. The DNA for the CDR3 is TGTGCCAGCAGTGAAAGATGGGGGACAGGGGCAGATACGCAGTATTTT.

This chain links TRBV29-1 with TRBJ2-7; weak D call: TRBD1 (6 bases). The germline V and J ends were trimmed by 8 bases and 2 bases, with 13 bases remaining between them. The CDR3 loop spans 12 amino acids. CDR1 is SQVTM, CDR2 ANQGSEA, per germline. The CDR3 nucleotides read TGCAGCACTGGACAGACGGCCTACGAGCAGTACTTC. Its translation: CSTGQTAYEQYF.

Notes on this clonotype: The junction shows a germline mismatch at one end, possibly a read error. This chain connects TRBV6-5 to TRBJ2-1; 9 nucleotides align to TRBD1. The CDR3 extends over 16 amino acids. In germline, CDR1 is MNHEY, CDR2 SVGAGI. The CDR3 DNA reads TGTGCCAACAGTTATTCGACAGGGGGTCCGATAAATGAGCAGTTCTTC. As protein: CANSYSTGGPINEQFF.

As for this clonotype: This may be a read error, as it is one base from a much larger clone. V is TRBV29-1 and J is TRBJ2-3; 12 bases are shared with TRBD1. CDR1 and CDR2 from the germline V gene are SQVTM and ANQGSEA. The CDR3 is made up of 14 amino acids. V lost 7 bases, J lost 4 bases, and 6 bases stayed unmatched. The chain's CDR3 is CSGGQGAVADTQYF. The CDR3 DNA follows: TGCAGCGGGGGACAGGGGGCGGTCGCAGATACGCAGTATTTT.

Comment on this clonotype: Since the CDR3 does not end with the conserved phenylalanine or tryptophan, this likely comes from a read error. The chain recombines TRBV4-1 with TRBJ2-1; a weak D match, TRBD1 (6 bases). The germline CDR1 and CDR2 sequences are MGHRA and YSYEKL. Trimming took 1 base from V and 3 from J, leaving 16 bases between them. The CDR3 is made up of 17 amino acids. The CDR3 DNA sequence: TGCGCCAGCAGCCAAGGAGGGGGTCGGGATGTCTACAATGAGCAGTTCTCA. As protein: CASSQGGGRDVYNEQFS.

Comment on this clonotype: The conserved phenylalanine or tryptophan normally closing the CDR3 is absent here, so this likely arose from a read error. The limits of the CDR3 on the DNA are not certain, so only TCRdb's listed CDR3 is given. The genes are TRBV30 and TRBJ1-1; TRBD1, the table's D call, was not compared with the DNA. Ends included, the CDR3 has 14 residues. Germline V gene lookup returns CDR1 GTSNPN and CDR2 SVGIG (reference sequence). This chain's CDR3 is CAWSVSGPNTEALV.

This clonotype was recorded many times. The chain recombines TRBV5-1 with TRBJ2-7, with D tentatively TRBD2 (6 bases). Germline CDR1 SGHRS, CDR2 YFSETQ. There are 15 residues in the CDR3. Trimming removed 4 bases from V and 3 bases from J, with 17 bases in between. CDR3 DNA: TGCGCCAGCAGCCCCCACGCGACTAGTATCTACGAGCAGTACTTC. It translates to CASSPHATSIYEQYF.